Given below is one TCR beta chain in context. The data are from a study of blood T cell repertoires in COVID-19. The authors' processing: Nucleated cell number was recorded as an estimate derived from reference gene primer amplification. Clones were read by immunoSEQ multiplex PCR, and TCRdb kept only the in-frame ones, dropping some. V, J and clone size derive from that table, while D and trimming were established from the DNA sequence. The data contain hundreds of thousands of clones, approximately 80% of them singletons. The receptor comes from a woman of 80 years or more with acute or convalescent COVID-19. The sequenced sample was peripheral blood.

The CDR3 reads CSASGGGGVLDTQYF. The CDR3 DNA is TGCAGTGCTAGTGGTGGGGGGGGCGTCCTGGATACGCAGTATTTT. The chain is built from TRBV20-1 and TRBJ2-3, with D perhaps TRBD2 (7 bases). V was clipped by 3 bases and J by 6 bases, with 19 bases between them. CDR1 DFQATT and CDR2 SNEGSKA come from the germline V gene (reference sequence). The CDR3 runs to 15 residues.